The clone carrying this T cell receptor (beta chain) turned up a few times. Its specificity is not known. The sample comes from a study of CD8 T cells in ankylosing spondylitis. One entry per CDR3 protein results from TCRdb running MiXCR on the 5' RACE reads. The sample records under 130,000 distinct CDR3 sequences, around 24% being singletons. The V and J ends lost 2 bases and 1 base respectively, with 17 bases between them. Germline V gene sequence: CDR1 SGHAT, CDR2 FQNNGV. The CDR3 sequence is 17 residues long. Study findings and constraints: Matched ankylosing spondylitis synovial fluid reportedly contained a significantly enriched population of disease-linked clones. Some of these motif variants have turned up before, in reports on reactive arthritis synovial fluid and blood. The authors found the disease-linked clones to be CD8+ and relatively rare in peripheral blood.

J is TRBJ2-5 and V is TRBV11-2, with no clear D. The sequence was collected from a male donor with ankylosing spondylitis. Sequenced material: synovial fluid, either unsorted or a sorted T cell fraction (not recorded which). In nucleotides, the CDR3 is TGTGCCAGCAGCTTATACGTGGCCCGACCGGGCCAAGAGACCCAGTACTTC. Translation: CASSLYVARPGQETQYF.